This TCR beta chain was recovered during a study of cytomegalovirus exposure and HLA in healthy donors (dated by TCRdb to about 2017). General notes on the study: A later analysis indicated that the 90 to 150 validation repertoires were generated on the platform also employed for the roughly 720 repertoires of the first cohort. The study aimed to test whether cataloging public T cell receptors could reveal signatures of past pathogen exposure. In addition to the first cohort of 666 subjects, a separate validation cohort of 120 different subjects was used. To predict cytomegalovirus infection status, the study brought together high-throughput TCR immunosequencing, statistical association of individual TCRs with disease status, and machine learning. General study outcomes and caveats: According to the authors, the approach could potentially be generalized to other disease states and immunological phenotypes. In the study, around 160 TCR beta chains were listed as associated with cytomegalovirus. Of the cluster scores, roughly 95% were above 0 in a later analysis, which found that TCRs clustered in the first cohort also tended to co-occur in the 120 validation repertoires. The classifier was reported to diagnose cytomegalovirus status with high specificity and sensitivity in both the original and validation cohorts. In vitro tests confirmed that three of the cytomegalovirus-associated TCR beta chains recognize cytomegalovirus antigens. All 120 or so repertoires were used to score co-occurrence in the validation cohort in a later analysis, because that analysis had no HLA typing for the cohort. Most TCR sequences were observed very rarely across donors, whereas some public TCRs were present in many individuals.

Receptor libraries were prepared by the immunoSEQ multiplex PCR assay. The original pipeline was this. A statistical classification framework was built to diagnose cytomegalovirus status from the catalog of TCR beta chain sequences. The source is immuneACCESS, and TCRdb retained only in-frame sequences with V and J called. Part of the clones is not carried over; for the studies checked, unresolved V genes explain less than half of this, and the remainder is unexplained. Clonal size and the V and J genes are those of that table, whereas D and trimming came from the DNA. The sample yields about 340,000 clones; 86% were counted once. The biggest ten clones account for roughly 0.8% of the sample. Donors formed part of the validation cohort, which comprised over a hundred subjects and was distinct from the first cohort of 666 subjects. Reading from cysteine to phenylalanine, the CDR3 counts 13 amino acids. The DNA shown is the 39-base CDR3, in frame from base 1. At the junction V is shortened by 2 bases and J by 4 bases, with 7 bases in between. The germline V gene specifies SGHRS as CDR1 and YFSETQ as CDR2.

As regards this clone: Its antigen is not yet known. No base quality information exists; no much larger clone differs at one position.

The specimen sequenced was PBMCs. The V gene is TRBV5-1 and the J gene is TRBJ2-1; a tentative D call is TRBD1 (6 bases match). The clonotype originates from a woman aged 18-29 years in good health and CMV-seronegative. The CDR3 region reads CASSFGQYNEQFF. Here is the DNA: TGCGCCAGCAGCTTCGGACAGTACAATGAGCAGTTCTTC.